A single sample is the source of the 21 T cell receptor beta chains below, sequenced in a study of blood T cell repertoires in COVID-19. TCRdb's copy holds only in-frame clones and misses some; the assay was immunoSEQ multiplex PCR. The sample lists 55,000 to 75,000 clones, 90% occurring once. Sequencing was performed on peripheral blood. The source is a man aged 55 to 70 with acute or convalescent COVID-19.

To note about this clone: Other DNA sequences of this sample code for an identical CDR3. J is TRBJ2-3 and V is TRBV5-4, with 9 bases aligning to TRBD2. The CDR3 has 14 residues. Trimming took 3 bases from V and 4 from J; bases not matched to a gene: 3. Per germline, CDR1 SGHNT and CDR2 YYREEE (reference sequence). This chain's CDR3 is CASSWRGGPDTQYF. CDR3 nucleotide sequence: TGTGCCAGCAGCTGGCGGGGGGGTCCAGATACGCAGTATTTT.

As for this clone: One junction end does not reproduce the germline sequence, and a read error may be involved. This chain uses TRBV7-8 with TRBJ2-7; D gene unclear. Germline lookup yields CDR1 SGHVS and CDR2 FQNEAQ. CDR3 size: 12 residues. CDR3 nucleotides: TGTGCCAGCAGCTTAGTGTCCTTCGAGCAGTACTTC. It translates to CASSLVSFEQYF.

The chain employs TRBV7-8 and TRBJ1-1, with D maybe TRBD1 (6 bases). Germline V gene data show CDR1 as SGHVS and CDR2 as FQNEAQ. The CDR3 runs to 14 residues. Trimming pared 2 bases from V and 5 bases from J, leaving 12 bases between. Here the CDR3 DNA reads TGTGCCAGCAGCTTATATGCGGGGGCGACTGAAGCTTTCTTT. Translated, it gives CASSLYAGATEAFF.

The chain has TRBV2 and TRBJ2-3, with D possibly TRBD1 on 5 matching bases. The germline gives CDR1 SNHLY, CDR2 FYNNEI. There are 14 residues in the CDR3. V was pared by 3 bases and J by 6 bases, with 13 bases between. The CDR3 region has the DNA TGTGCCAGCAGTGAGGGGTCGGCAGGGGATACGCAGTATTTT. Translation: CASSEGSAGDTQYF.

The chain is built from TRBV3-1 (or the pseudogene TRBV3-2) and TRBJ1-1; D remains unclear. The CDR3 covers 12 residues. V dropped 5 bases and J dropped 7 bases, with 11 bases sitting between them. The germline V gene encodes CDR1 LGHDT and CDR2 YNNKEL (reference sequence). The CDR3 DNA reads TGTGCCAGCAGCTTGACGGGGAGTGAAGCTTTCTTT. This encodes CASSLTGSEAFF.

The chain joins TRBV6-5 to TRBJ1-4, with 10 nucleotides matching TRBD1. The trim removed 2 bases at V and 5 bases at J, leaving 5 bases unmatched. The CDR3 loop spans 16 amino acids. Germline CDR1 is MNHEY and CDR2 is SVGAGI. Here the CDR3 DNA reads TGTGCCAGCAGTTACATGCCGGGACAGGGGAATGAAAAACTGTTTTTT. Its protein product is CASSYMPGQGNEKLFF.

The V gene is TRBV27, the J gene TRBJ1-1; 9 bases align to TRBD1. The V gene's germline CDR1 is MNHEY and CDR2 SMNVEV (reference sequence). CDR3 size: 18 residues. Trimming took 5 bases from V and 0 from J; bases not matched to a gene: 13. CDR3: CASSPILTGGVLNTEAFF. The CDR3 DNA sequence: TGTGCCAGCAGTCCCATTTTGACAGGGGGGGTACTGAACACTGAAGCTTTCTTT.

The V gene is TRBV7-2, the J gene TRBJ1-1, with D possibly TRBD1 on 5 matching bases. CDR1 SGHTA and CDR2 FQGNSA come from the germline V gene. The CDR3 is made up of 13 amino acids. V gave up 6 bases and J gave up 0 bases, with 8 bases separating them. In DNA, the CDR3 is TGTGCCAGCAGGATCAGGGTGAACACTGAAGCTTTCTTT. Its protein product is CASRIRVNTEAFF.

This clone was detected once. This chain uses TRBV4-1 with TRBJ2-7; perhaps TRBD2 as D (6 bases). The V gene's germline CDR1 is MGHRA and CDR2 YSYEKL. The V and J ends lost 2 bases and 0 bases respectively, with 17 bases between them. CDR3 size: 17 residues. The CDR3 sequence is CASSQRGGGLGSYEQYF. The CDR3 region has the DNA TGCGCCAGCAGCCAACGAGGTGGAGGGTTGGGCTCCTACGAGCAGTACTTC.

This chain connects TRBV5-4 to TRBJ2-4; possibly TRBD2 for D (5 bases). In germline, CDR1 is SGHNT, CDR2 YYREEE (reference sequence). Trimming pared 6 bases from V and 7 bases from J, leaving 14 bases between. The CDR3 is 13 residues long. Written as DNA, the CDR3 is TGTGCCAGCACCGTGGGGTCGGGGAACATTCAGTACTTC. Amino acids: CASTVGSGNIQYF.

This clone was detected once. V is TRBV2 and J is TRBJ1-1; D is ambiguous. Germline-derived CDR1 and CDR2 are SNHLY and FYNNEI. The germline V and J ends were trimmed by 5 bases and 0 bases, with 7 bases remaining between them. The CDR3 has 13 amino acids. The CDR3 reads CASSLTLNTEAFF. DNA for the CDR3: TGTGCCAGCAGTCTAACTTTGAACACTGAAGCTTTCTTT. Based on the CDR3 plus reference TRBV2 and TRBJ1-1, the full variable domain is EPEVTQTPSHQVTQMGQEVILRCVPISNHLYFYWYRQILGQKVEFLVSFYNNEISEKSEIFDDQFSVERPDGSNFTLKIRSTKLEDSAMYFCASSLTLNTEAFFGQGTRLTVV.

V gene TRBV6-5 combines with J gene TRBJ2-1; TRBD1 is a possible D gene (5 bases). Germline CDR1 and CDR2: MNHEY and SVGAGI. The CDR3 consists of 14 residues. Trimming stripped 3 bases from V and 7 bases from J, with 13 bases between. CDR3 amino acids: CASSYTGLENEQFF. In nucleotides, the CDR3 is TGTGCCAGCAGTTATACAGGCCTCGAGAATGAGCAGTTCTTC.

This clone was counted a single time. V usage is TRBV5-1 and J usage is TRBJ2-1; a possible D gene is TRBD1 (6 bases). CDR3 size: 15 residues. The germline gives CDR1 SGHRS, CDR2 YFSETQ. V was clipped by 4 bases and J by 3 bases, with 14 bases between them. The CDR3 region is CASSPRPDSYNEQFF. CDR3 DNA sequence: TGCGCCAGCAGCCCGCGGCCGGACAGCTACAATGAGCAGTTCTTC.

The chain recombines TRBV9 with TRBJ1-6; D remains unclear. CDR3 length: 17 amino acids. Trimming removed 3 bases from V and 2 bases from J, with 15 bases in between. Germline V gives CDR1 SGDLS, CDR2 YYNGEE. The CDR3 sequence: CASSAPGGFAYNSPLHF. The CDR3 nucleotides read TGTGCCAGCAGCGCCCCGGGAGGTTTCGCCTATAATTCACCCCTCCACTTT.

The chain employs TRBV5-4 and TRBJ1-1, with D possibly being TRBD1 (5 bases). V was shortened by 2 bases and J by 4 bases, with 15 bases between the two germline ends. Germline V lookup: CDR1 SGHNT, CDR2 YYREEE (reference sequence). The CDR3 runs to 15 residues. The chain's CDR3 is CASSFEATRGTEAFF. The CDR3 nucleotides are TGTGCCAGCAGCTTCGAGGCGACAAGGGGCACTGAAGCTTTCTTT.

The V gene is TRBV6-6, the J gene TRBJ2-3; D is ambiguous. V was cut by 7 bases and J by 6 bases, with 11 bases left in between. The germline CDR1 and CDR2 sequences are MNHNY and SVGAGI (reference sequence). The CDR3 loop spans 12 amino acids. The CDR3, as DNA: TGTGCCAGCACGGGTTTTGCGGATACGCAGTATTTT. Its protein product is CASTGFADTQYF.

The V call is TRBV5-5, the J call TRBJ2-7, with 11 bases identical to TRBD2. J lost 10 bases, V lost 4 bases, and 10 bases had no gene match. The CDR3 length is 14 residues. Germline CDR1 SGHKS, CDR2 YYEKEE (reference sequence). The CDR3 DNA follows: TGTGCCAGCAGCGCCAAACTAGCGGGGGCCGAACAGTACTTC. It codes for CASSAKLAGAEQYF.

The table lists this clone with a count of one. This chain joins TRBV27 and TRBJ1-6; 7 bases agree with TRBD1. V dropped 5 bases and J dropped 7; count of bases not matched to a gene: 8. Per the germline V gene, CDR1 is MNHEY and CDR2 is SMNVEV (reference sequence). The CDR3 is 15 amino acids. The DNA for the CDR3 is TGTGCCAGCAGTGTGACAGGGATCGGGAATTCACCCCTCCACTTT. This gives the protein CASSVTGIGNSPLHF.

The gene calls are TRBV19 and TRBJ1-1; D is perhaps TRBD1 (6 bases). The CDR3 covers 14 residues. Germline CDR1 LNHDA, CDR2 SQIVND (reference sequence). V lost 6 bases to trimming and J lost 5 bases, with 16 bases between them. CDR3 DNA sequence: TGTGCCAGTAGATGGCCAGGGGAGTTGACTGAAGCTTTCTTT. Translating gives CASRWPGELTEAFF. Complete variable domain (other parts from reference TRBV19 and TRBJ1-1): DGGITQSPKYLFRKEGQNVTLSCEQNLNHDAMYWYRQDPGQGLRLIYYSQIVNDFQKGDIAEGYSVSREKKESFPLTVTSAQKNPTAFYLCASRWPGELTEAFFGQGTRLTVV.

This chain joins TRBV4-2 and TRBJ1-6; TRBD1 agrees at 7 bases. Germline CDR1 LGHNA, CDR2 YNFKEQ. The CDR3 has 15 residues. J was trimmed by 9 bases and V by 1 base; bases with no gene match: 6. As DNA, the CDR3 is TGTGCCAGCAGCCAAGCACAGGGGCCGCCTTCACCCCTCCACTTT. Its translation: CASSQAQGPPSPLHF.

The rearrangement links TRBV19 to TRBJ1-1, with a weak D call TRBD1 (6 bases). V was trimmed by 5 bases and J by 2 bases, leaving 15 bases between them. The CDR3 runs to 15 residues. Germline-derived CDR1 and CDR2 are LNHDA and SQIVND (reference sequence). CDR3 sequence reads: CASSRRDIGNTEAFF. The CDR3 nucleotides read TGTGCCAGTAGTCGCCGGGACATAGGAAACACTGAAGCTTTCTTT.